This TCR beta chain was sequenced in a study of blood T cell repertoires in COVID-19. Whole-study context: Nucleic acid was either cDNA or gDNA, and it came from T cells, B-cell-depleted T cells, or PBMCs.

Germline loops: CDR1 MNHEY, CDR2 SVGAGI. CDR3 size: 14 residues. Trimming stripped 7 bases from V and 8 bases from J, with 17 bases between. Individuals drawn from 24 US areas were about 18 to 100 years old. Recovered status applied to Cohort 3 donors who had two consecutive negative PCRs. It also applied to those with clearance or with symptom resolution. The authors' processing: Counts of nucleated cells, estimated from reference gene primer amplification, were obtained. Sequencing used immunoSEQ multiplex PCR; TCRdb keeps in-frame clones, though not all of them. V and J calls and clone size are those listed in that table; D and trimming were worked out from the DNA. The repertoire has approximately 180,000 clones, 75% to 90% of them found once; the top ten carry roughly 6%.

The clonotype originates from a man in his forties or fifties who had recovered from COVID-19. The sequencing input was PBMCs or T cells enriched from blood (not recorded which). The chain employs TRBV6-5 and TRBJ2-2; D is undetermined. The CDR3 coding sequence is TGTGCCAGCAAATCACGGCAGACACCGGGGGAGCTGTTTTTT. Protein: CASKSRQTPGELFF.